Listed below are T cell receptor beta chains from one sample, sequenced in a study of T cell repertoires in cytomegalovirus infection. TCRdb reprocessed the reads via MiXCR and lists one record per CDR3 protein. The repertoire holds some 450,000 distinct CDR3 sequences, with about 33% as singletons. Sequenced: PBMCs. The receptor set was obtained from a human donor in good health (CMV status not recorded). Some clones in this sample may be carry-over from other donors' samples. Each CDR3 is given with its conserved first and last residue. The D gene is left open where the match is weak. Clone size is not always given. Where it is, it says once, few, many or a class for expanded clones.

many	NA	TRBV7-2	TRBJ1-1	CASSPRTENTEAFF	TGTGCCAGCAGCCCCCGGACCGAGAACACTGAAGCTTTCTTT
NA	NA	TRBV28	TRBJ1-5	CASSLDMFRNQPQHF	TGTGCCAGCAGTCTAGACATGTTTCGCAATCAGCCCCAGCATTTT
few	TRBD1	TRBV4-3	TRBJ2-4	CASSQDYSGTGSKNIQYF	TGCGCCAGCAGCCAAGACTATTCCGGGACAGGGAGTAAAAACATTCAGTACTTC
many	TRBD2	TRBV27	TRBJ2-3	CASSLWASGGSTDTQYF	TGTGCCAGCAGTTTATGGGCTAGCGGGGGGAGCACAGATACGCAGTATTTT
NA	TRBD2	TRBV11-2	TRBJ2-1	CASSTRPRLAGGLYNEQFF	TGTGCCAGCAGCACCCGCCCCAGACTAGCGGGGGGCCTATACAATGAGCAGTTCTTC
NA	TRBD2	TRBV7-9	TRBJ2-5	CASSPAVSGDQETQYF	TGTGCCAGCAGCCCCGCGGTTAGCGGGGACCAAGAGACCCAGTACTTC
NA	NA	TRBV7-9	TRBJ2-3	CASSPTETGSTDTQYF	TGTGCCAGCAGCCCCACGGAGACGGGGAGCACAGATACGCAGTATTTT
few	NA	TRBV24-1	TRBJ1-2	CATSESAGPRNGYTF	TGTGCCACCAGTGAGTCGGCGGGTCCCCGAAATGGCTACACCTTC
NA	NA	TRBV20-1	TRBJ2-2	CSATGMNTGELFF	TGCAGTGCCACAGGAATGAACACCGGGGAGCTGTTTTTT
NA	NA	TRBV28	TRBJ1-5	CASSLQGVAQPQHF	TGTGCCAGCAGTTTACAAGGGGTGGCTCAGCCCCAGCATTTT
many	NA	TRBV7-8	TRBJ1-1	CASSLTPGDTEAFF	TGTGCCAGCAGCCTCACCCCGGGGGACACTGAAGCTTTCTTT
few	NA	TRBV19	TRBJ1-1	CASSQDSHYTEAFF	TGTGCCAGTAGTCAGGACAGCCACTACACTGAAGCTTTCTTT
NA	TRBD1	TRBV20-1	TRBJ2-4	CSAPPGQGTLGNIQYF	TGCAGTGCCCCCCCGGGACAGGGGACACTGGGAAACATTCAGTACTTC
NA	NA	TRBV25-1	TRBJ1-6	CASSEWEDINSPLHF	TGTGCCAGCAGTGAATGGGAGGACATCAATTCACCCCTCCACTTT
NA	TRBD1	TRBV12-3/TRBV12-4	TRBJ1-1	CASSPADRENTEAFF	TGTGCCAGCAGTCCCGCGGACAGGGAGAACACTGAAGCTTTCTTT
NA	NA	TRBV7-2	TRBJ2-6	CASSLLAGSNVLTF	TGTGCCAGCAGCCTTCTTGCTGGGTCCAACGTCCTGACTTTC
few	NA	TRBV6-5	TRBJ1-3	CASSTTATGNTIYF	TGTGCCAGCAGTACCACAGCCACTGGAAACACCATATATTTT
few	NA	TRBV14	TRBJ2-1	CASSPGHPGNEQFF	TGTGCCAGCAGCCCGGGACACCCTGGGAATGAGCAGTTCTTC
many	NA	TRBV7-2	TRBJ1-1	CASRSWLGNTEAFF	TGTGCCAGCAGATCGTGGTTAGGGAACACTGAAGCTTTCTTT